This T cell receptor beta chain was observed in a study of long-term antiretroviral therapy in people with HIV. Overall study context: Of all samples, the earliest predate the 2015 immediate-ART recommendation by about a decade.

Survey level was the resolution at which the v3.0 immunoSEQ assay ran. A per-sample goal of roughly 35,000-55,000 T-cell genomes was targeted by sequencing. Sequencing was performed with immunoSEQ multiplex PCR; in TCRdb, only in-frame clones are kept and a portion is missing. The data show more than 15,000 clones, about 78% seen once. Study-level results: Data on ART adherence, viral resistance or therapy changes were unavailable.

Per donor, at least one pre-ART and at least two post-ART PBMC samples were obtained. About this clone: No antigen is known for it.

This specimen was unsorted PBMCs, taken approximately 3.2 years after starting antiretroviral therapy. The sequence derives from a middle-aged woman with HIV.

This CDR3 is CASSLGQGDTEAFF. The CDR3 coding sequence is TGTGCCAGCAGCTTAGGACAGGGGGACACTGAAGCTTTCTTT. V is TRBV7-9 and J is TRBJ1-1, with TRBD1 matching 9 bases. The junction had 0 bases not matched to a gene; V was cut back by 1 base and J by 3 bases. The CDR3 has 14 residues. Germline assignment: CDR1 SEHNR and CDR2 FQNEAQ (reference sequence).